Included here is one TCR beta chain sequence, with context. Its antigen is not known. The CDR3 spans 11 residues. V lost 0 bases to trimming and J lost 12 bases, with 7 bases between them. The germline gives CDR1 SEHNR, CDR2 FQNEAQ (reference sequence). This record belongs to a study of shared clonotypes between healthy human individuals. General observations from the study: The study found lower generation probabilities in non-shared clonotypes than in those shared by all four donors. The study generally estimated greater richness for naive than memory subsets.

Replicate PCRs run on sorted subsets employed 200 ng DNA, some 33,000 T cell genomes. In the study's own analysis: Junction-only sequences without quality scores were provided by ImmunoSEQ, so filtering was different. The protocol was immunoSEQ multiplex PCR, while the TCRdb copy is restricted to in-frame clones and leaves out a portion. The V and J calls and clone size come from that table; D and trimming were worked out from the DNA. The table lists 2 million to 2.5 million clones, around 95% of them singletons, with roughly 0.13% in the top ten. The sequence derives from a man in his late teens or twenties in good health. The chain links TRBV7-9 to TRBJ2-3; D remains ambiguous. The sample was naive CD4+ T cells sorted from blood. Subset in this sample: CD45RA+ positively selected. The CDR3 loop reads CASSLAFFQYF. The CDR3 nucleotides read TGTGCCAGCAGCTTAGCGTTCTTTCAGTATTTT.